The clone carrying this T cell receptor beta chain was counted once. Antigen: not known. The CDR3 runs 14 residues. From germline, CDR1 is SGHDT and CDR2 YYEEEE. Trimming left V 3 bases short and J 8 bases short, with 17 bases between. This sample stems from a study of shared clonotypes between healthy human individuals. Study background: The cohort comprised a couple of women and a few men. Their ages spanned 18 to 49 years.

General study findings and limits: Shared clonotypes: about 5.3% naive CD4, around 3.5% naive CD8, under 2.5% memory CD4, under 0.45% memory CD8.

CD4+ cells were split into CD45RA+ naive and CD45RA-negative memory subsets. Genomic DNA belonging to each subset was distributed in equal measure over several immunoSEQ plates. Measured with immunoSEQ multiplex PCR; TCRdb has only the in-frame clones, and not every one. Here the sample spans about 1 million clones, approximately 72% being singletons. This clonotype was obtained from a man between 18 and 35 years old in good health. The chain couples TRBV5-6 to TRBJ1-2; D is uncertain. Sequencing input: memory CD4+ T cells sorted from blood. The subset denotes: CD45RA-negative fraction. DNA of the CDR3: TGTGCCAGCAGCTCCTACCCGGGAGAGGGAGGCTACACCTTC. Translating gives CASSSYPGEGGYTF. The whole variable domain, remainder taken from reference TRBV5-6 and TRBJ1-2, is DAGVTQSPTHLIKTRGQQVTLRCSPKSGHDTVSWYQQALGQGPQFIFQYYEEEERQRGNFPDRFSGHQFPNYSSELNVNALLLGDSALYLCASSSYPGEGGYTFGSGTRLTVV.